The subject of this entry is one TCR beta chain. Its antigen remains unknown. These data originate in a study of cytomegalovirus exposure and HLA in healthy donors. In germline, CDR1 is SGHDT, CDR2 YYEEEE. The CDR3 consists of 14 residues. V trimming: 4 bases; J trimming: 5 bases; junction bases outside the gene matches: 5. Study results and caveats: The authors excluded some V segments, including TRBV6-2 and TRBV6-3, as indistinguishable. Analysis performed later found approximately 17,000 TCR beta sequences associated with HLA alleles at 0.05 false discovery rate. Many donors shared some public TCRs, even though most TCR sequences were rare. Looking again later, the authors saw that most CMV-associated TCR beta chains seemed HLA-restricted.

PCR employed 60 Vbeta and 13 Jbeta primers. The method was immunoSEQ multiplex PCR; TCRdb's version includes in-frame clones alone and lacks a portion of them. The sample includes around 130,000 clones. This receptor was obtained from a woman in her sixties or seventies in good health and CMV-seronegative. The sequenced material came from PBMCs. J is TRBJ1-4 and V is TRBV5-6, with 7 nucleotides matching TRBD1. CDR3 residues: CASSVDRENEKLFF. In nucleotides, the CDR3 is TGTGCCAGCAGCGTAGACAGGGAGAATGAAAAACTGTTTTTT.